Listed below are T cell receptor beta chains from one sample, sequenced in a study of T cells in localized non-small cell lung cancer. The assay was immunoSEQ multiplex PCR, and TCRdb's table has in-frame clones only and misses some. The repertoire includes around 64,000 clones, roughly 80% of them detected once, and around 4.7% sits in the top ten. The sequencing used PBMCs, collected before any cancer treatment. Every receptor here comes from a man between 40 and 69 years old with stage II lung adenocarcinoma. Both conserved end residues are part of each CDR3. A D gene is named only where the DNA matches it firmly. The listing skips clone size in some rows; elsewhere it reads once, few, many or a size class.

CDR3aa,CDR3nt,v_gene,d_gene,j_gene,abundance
CASSSQGGETQYF,TGCGCCAGCAGCTCCCAGGGAGGAGAGACCCAGTACTTC,TRBV5-1,NA,TRBJ2-5,NA
CSVPKGGAHGYTF,TGCAGCGTTCCTAAAGGGGGGGCGCATGGCTACACCTTC,TRBV29-1,NA,TRBJ1-2,NA
CASTAGQETQYF,TGCGCCAGCACCGCAGGTCAAGAGACCCAGTACTTC,TRBV5-1,NA,TRBJ2-5,NA
CASSPSGRVAKNIQYF,TGTGCCAGCAGCCCGAGCGGGAGAGTAGCCAAAAACATTCAGTACTTC,TRBV7-2,TRBD2,TRBJ2-4,NA
CASSFRTGGANVLTF,TGTGCCAGCAGCTTCCGGACTGGGGGGGCCAACGTCCTGACTTTC,TRBV7-2,NA,TRBJ2-6,NA
CASSQDGWNTQYF,TGCGCCAGCAGCCAAGATGGATGGAATACGCAGTATTTT,TRBV4-1,NA,TRBJ2-3,NA
CASSQEEWRGAYEQYF,TGCGCCAGCAGCCAAGAGGAGTGGCGGGGAGCTTACGAGCAGTACTTC,TRBV4-1,NA,TRBJ2-7,NA
CASSPPGGQGTEAFF,TGTGCCAGCTCACCACCCGGGGGGCAAGGAACTGAAGCTTTCTTT,TRBV18,NA,TRBJ1-1,NA
CASSPIGTGNGNTIYF,TGTGCCAGTAGTCCTATCGGGACAGGGAACGGAAACACCATATATTTT,TRBV19,TRBD1,TRBJ1-3,NA
CASSSDFEGNQPQHF,TGTGCCAGCAGCAGTGACTTTGAGGGCAATCAGCCCCAGCATTTT,TRBV7-9,NA,TRBJ1-5,NA
CASSQGQSSGANVLTF,TGTGCCAGCAGCCAAGGACAGTCCTCTGGGGCCAACGTCCTGACTTTC,TRBV5-4,NA,TRBJ2-6,once
CSVEGVGGLAKNIQYF,TGCAGCGTTGAGGGGGTAGGGGGCTTAGCCAAAAACATTCAGTACTTC,TRBV29-1,TRBD1,TRBJ2-4,NA